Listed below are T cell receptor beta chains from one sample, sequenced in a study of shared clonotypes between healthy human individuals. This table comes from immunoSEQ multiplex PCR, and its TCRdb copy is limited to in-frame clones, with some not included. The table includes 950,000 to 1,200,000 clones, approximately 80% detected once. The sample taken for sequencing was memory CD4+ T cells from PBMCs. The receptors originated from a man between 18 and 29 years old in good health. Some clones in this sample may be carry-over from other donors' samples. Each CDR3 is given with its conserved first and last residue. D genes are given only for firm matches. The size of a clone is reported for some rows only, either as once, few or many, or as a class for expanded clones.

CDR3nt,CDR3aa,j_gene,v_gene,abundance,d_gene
TGTGCCACCAGCAGAGATCGGGGCGTCTCCTACGAGCAGTACTTC,CATSRDRGVSYEQYF,TRBJ2-7,TRBV15,-,-
TGCGCCAGCAGTCATGGCAGGGGTCACGAGCAGTACTTC,CASSHGRGHEQYF,TRBJ2-7,TRBV23-1,-,-
TGTGCCAGCAGCGTAGCGGGAACGAACACCGGGGAGCTGTTTTTT,CASSVAGTNTGELFF,TRBJ2-2,TRBV9,-,-
TGCGCCAGCAGCTATCGCTGGGGGCAAAAGCAGTTCTTC,CASSYRWGQKQFF,TRBJ2-1,TRBV5-1,few,-
TGTGCCAGCAGCAGGACTGGGGACACTGAAGCTTTCTTT,CASSRTGDTEAFF,TRBJ1-1,TRBV7-8,-,-
TGTGCCAGCAGCTCCCTAGCTAATGAAAAACTGTTTTTT,CASSSLANEKLFF,TRBJ1-4,TRBV11-2,-,-
TGTGCCAGCGGTCCCTTCAGGGTTAGCGGTATTTTTCACGAGCAGTACTTC,CASGPFRVSGIFHEQYF,TRBJ2-7,TRBV28,many,-
TGCGCCAGCAGCCAAGAGTGGGGGGTCACTCAGCCCCAGCATTTT,CASSQEWGVTQPQHF,TRBJ1-5,TRBV4-3,once,-
TGTGCCAGCGGGGGTCCCATGAACACTGAAGCTTTCTTT,CASGGPMNTEAFF,TRBJ1-1,TRBV9,-,-
TGTGCCAGCAGCTCTGGGGTTGGAAACACCATATATTTT,CASSSGVGNTIYF,TRBJ1-3,TRBV11-2,once,-
TGTGCCAGCAGCCGGGGACTAGCGGAACTAGGAGAGCAGTTCTTC,CASSRGLAELGEQFF,TRBJ2-1,TRBV7-6,-,TRBD2
TGTGCCTGGAACGGGGCCATCGGGGGGAAGCAGTACTTC,CAWNGAIGGKQYF,TRBJ2-7,TRBV30,-,TRBD2
TGTGCCAGCCAACAGGGAACGAACACCGGGGAGCTGTTTTTT,CASQQGTNTGELFF,TRBJ2-2,TRBV18,-,-
TGTGCCAGCAATTCGGGGGTCTACGAGCAGTACTTC,CASNSGVYEQYF,TRBJ2-7,TRBV2,few,-
TGTGCCAGCAGTTTTGGCCAGCCCCAGCATTTT,CASSFGQPQHF,TRBJ1-5,TRBV27,many,-
TGCGCCAGCAGCTTGGCAGCAGCTTATGGGGAGACCCAGTACTTC,CASSLAAAYGETQYF,TRBJ2-5,TRBV5-1,-,-
TGCGCCAGCAGCAACACAGGGGCGGGGACTGAAGCTTTCTTT,CASSNTGAGTEAFF,TRBJ1-1,TRBV5-1,-,TRBD1
TGCAGTGCCCACGGGGGGACTGAAGCTTTCTTT,CSAHGGTEAFF,TRBJ1-1,TRBV20-1,-,-
TGCGCCAGCAGCTTGTTCCTAGCGGGAGAGGAGACCCAGTACTTC,CASSLFLAGEETQYF,TRBJ2-5,TRBV5-1,-,TRBD2
TGTGCCAGTAGTATAGATGGGCTAGCGGGGGGGACCCAGTACTTC,CASSIDGLAGGTQYF,TRBJ2-5,TRBV19,-,TRBD2
TGTGCCAGCAGCGCGACTGTTGTCTACGAGCAGTACTTC,CASSATVVYEQYF,TRBJ2-7,TRBV7-2,-,-
TGTGCCAGCACAGGAAACACAGGACAGAACACTGAAGCTTTCTTT,CASTGNTGQNTEAFF,TRBJ1-1,TRBV28,-,-
TGTGCCAGCAGCGTCCGGGAAAAGCAATCCCCGGGGCTAAATCAGCCCCAGCATTTT,CASSVREKQSPGLNQPQHF,TRBJ1-5,TRBV7-7,few,-
TGTGCCAGCAGCTTACTCCAGGGAGCTGGAAACACCATATATTTT,CASSLLQGAGNTIYF,TRBJ1-3,TRBV13,-,-
TGCGCCAGCAGCCTGGACCTCTCTGGGGTCTACGAGCAGTACTTC,CASSLDLSGVYEQYF,TRBJ2-7,TRBV5-1,-,-
TGTGCCAGCAGGGTAGAAGGCGGGAGAGGTAATGAGCAGTTCTTC,CASRVEGGRGNEQFF,TRBJ2-1,TRBV9,-,TRBD2
TGCGCCAGCAGCTTAGGGGACCCAGCGGATACGCAGTATTTT,CASSLGDPADTQYF,TRBJ2-3,TRBV5-1,-,-
TGTGCCAGCAGCCAAGGGTGGGAGGGCTACGAGCAGTACTTC,CASSQGWEGYEQYF,TRBJ2-7,TRBV4-2,many,TRBD2
TGTGCCAGTAGGGGTGCCTCCACTAACACCGGGGAGCTGTTTTTT,CASRGASTNTGELFF,TRBJ2-2,TRBV19,-,-
TGTGCCTGGACTGCTGACAGTGAAGCTTTCTTT,CAWTADSEAFF,TRBJ1-1,TRBV30,-,-
TGTGCCAGCAGCTGGGATAGCGGGAACTACAATGAGCAGTTCTTC,CASSWDSGNYNEQFF,TRBJ2-1,TRBV11-2,-,TRBD2
TGTGCCAGCAACGCAGCCTGGGATGAAGCTTTCTTT,CASNAAWDEAFF,TRBJ1-1,TRBV6-1,-,-
TGCGCCAGCAGCTTGGCCGAAGCGGGAGGCTACGAGCAGTACTTC,CASSLAEAGGYEQYF,TRBJ2-7,TRBV5-1,once,TRBD2
TGCGCCAGCAGCTTGGAAGCGGGAGTCGCCGAGCAGTACTTC,CASSLEAGVAEQYF,TRBJ2-7,TRBV5-1,-,TRBD2
TGTGCCAGCTCACCACGGGCAGTTCCTTACACAGATACGCAGTATTTT,CASSPRAVPYTDTQYF,TRBJ2-3,TRBV18,-,-